What follows are 24 T cell receptor beta chains derived from one specimen sequenced in a study of cytomegalovirus exposure and HLA in healthy donors. PCR primers comprised 60 Vbeta and 13 Jbeta primers. Data came from immunoSEQ multiplex PCR; TCRdb stores just in-frame clones and leaves some out. The repertoire has 75,000 to 95,000 clones, 63% of them found once; the top ten carry around 6.6%. Sequences were obtained from PBMCs. The origin of the receptors is a woman aged 30 to 39 in good health and CMV-seronegative.

This clone was picked up a small number of times. In DNA, the CDR3 is TGCGCCAGCAGCTTCGGACAGGGGCGTGAGGAGCAGTACTTC. Its protein product is CASSFGQGREEQYF. The chain couples TRBV5-1 to TRBJ2-7, with 9 bases lining up with TRBD1. CDR3 length equals 14 residues. With V trimmed by 2 bases and J by 7 bases, 7 bases remained unmatched. The germline V gene encodes CDR1 SGHRS and CDR2 YFSETQ.

On this clone itself: The sample holds other DNA sequences that translate to the same CDR3. The chain recombines TRBV30 with TRBJ1-2, with 7 bases aligning to TRBD1. Unmatched junction bases numbered 8, after V lost 3 bases and J lost 4 bases. The CDR3 contains 14 residues. Germline loops: CDR1 GTSNPN, CDR2 SVGIG (reference sequence). CDR3: CAWSRTGLFYGYTF. The CDR3 DNA reads TGTGCCTGGAGCAGGACAGGCCTCTTCTATGGCTACACCTTC.

The gene calls are TRBV29-1 and TRBJ2-2; TRBD2 might be the D (7 bases). The CDR3 sequence is 14 residues long. Per germline, CDR1 SQVTM and CDR2 ANQGSEA. Trimming left V 4 bases short and J 0 bases short, with 9 bases between. The CDR3 nucleotides read TGCAGCGTTGCGGGGGGCCCGAACACCGGGGAGCTGTTTTTT. Its protein is CSVAGGPNTGELFF.

This clone was seen only once. The chain recombines TRBV5-8 with TRBJ2-2; 10 nucleotides match TRBD2. This CDR3 comprises 17 residues. The V gene end was trimmed by 4 bases and the J gene end by 1 base; junction bases not matched to a gene: 7. Germline CDR1 and CDR2: SGHTS and YDEGEE. CDR3 sequence (DNA): TGTGCCAGCAGCCCCCCTAGGACTAGCGGGAACACCGGGGAGCTGTTTTTT. Encoded protein: CASSPPRTSGNTGELFF. Combining the CDR3 with reference TRBV5-8 and TRBJ2-2 gives the whole variable domain EAGVTQSPTHLIKTRGQQATLRCSPISGHTSVYWYQQALGLGLQFLLWYDEGEERNRGNFPPRFSGRQFPNYSSELNVNALELEDSALYLCASSPPRTSGNTGELFFGEGSRLTVL.

CDR3 residues: CASTGEYTGELFF. The CDR3 nucleotides are TGTGCCAGCACGGGGGAATACACCGGGGAGCTGTTTTTT. The chain is built from TRBV6-5 and TRBJ2-2; maybe TRBD2 (6 bases). Trimming took 7 bases from V and 3 from J, leaving 9 bases between them. This CDR3 contains 13 residues. Germline values: CDR1 MNHEY, CDR2 SVGAGI.

The chain joins TRBV4-1 to TRBJ1-2; 7 bases line up with TRBD1. The ends lost 1 base at V and 4 bases at J; junction bases unmatched: 3. Germline CDR1 is MGHRA and CDR2 is YSYEKL. The CDR3 length is 14 residues. The CDR3 sequence: CASSQGQGPYGYTF. The DNA of the CDR3 is TGCGCCAGCAGCCAAGGACAGGGACCCTATGGCTACACCTTC.

This rearrangement joins TRBV11-2 to TRBJ2-5, with 7 bases aligning to TRBD2. Germline V gives CDR1 SGHAT, CDR2 FQNNGV. The CDR3 extends over 14 amino acids. The junction had 4 bases not matched to a gene; V was cut back by 4 bases and J by 2 bases. For the CDR3, the DNA is TGTGCCAGCAGCTACCACGGGGGGCAAGAGACCCAGTACTTC. Translated: CASSYHGGQETQYF.

The chain links TRBV5-6 to TRBJ2-3, with a tentative D call TRBD1 (6 bases). The CDR3 runs 14 residues. Germline CDR1 SGHDT, CDR2 YYEEEE. With 4 bases removed from V and 4 bases from J, the gap between germline ends came to 13 bases. The CDR3 DNA is TGTGCCAGCAGCGGGGATGGGGGCGCAGATACGCAGTATTTT. It specifies CASSGDGGADTQYF.

This chain connects TRBV9 to TRBJ1-5; TRBD1 might be the D (5 bases). CDR3 length equals 14 residues. Per germline, CDR1 SGDLS and CDR2 YYNGEE. The V end lost 4 bases, the J end lost 7 bases, and 15 bases lay between the germline ends. CDR3 DNA: TGTGCCAGCAGCCCAGGGACTCAGCCCCAGCCCCAGCATTTT. Translated, it gives CASSPGTQPQPQHF. The variable domain in full, completed from reference TRBV9 and TRBJ1-5, reads DSGVTQTPKHLITATGQRVTLRCSPRSGDLSVYWYQQSLDQGLQFLIQYYNGEERAKGNILERFSAQQFPDLHSELNLSSLELGDSALYFCASSPGTQPQPQHFGDGTRLSIL.

V usage is TRBV6-5 and J usage is TRBJ1-2; possibly TRBD1 for D (5 bases). Deletions cut 3 bases from V and 4 bases from J, with 12 bases between. Germline loops: CDR1 MNHEY, CDR2 SVGAGI. The CDR3 spans 14 residues. The CDR3 sequence is CASSYSDGGYGYTF. In nucleotides, the CDR3 is TGTGCCAGCAGTTATTCGGACGGGGGCTATGGCTACACCTTC.

V usage is TRBV21-1 and J usage is TRBJ2-3; TRBD2 is the table's D call, not checked against the DNA. TRBV21-1 is a pseudogene. This CDR3 has 17 amino acids. CDR3 sequence (DNA): TGTGCCAGCACCCCCCCCCTAGCGGGGGGGCGTGGAGATACGCAGTATTTT. This encodes CASTPPLAGGRGDTQYF.

This clone was counted between two and nine times. The J gene is TRBJ1-4, the V gene TRBV5-1; TRBD1 is a possible D gene (5 bases). The V gene lost 5 bases and the J gene lost 5 bases, with 16 bases spanning the gap. Germline V CDR1 and CDR2: SGHRS, YFSETQ. The CDR3 length is 15 residues. The CDR3 DNA follows: TGCGCCAGCAGATTTTTCCAGGGCCCAAATGAAAAACTGTTTTTT. As protein: CASRFFQGPNEKLFF.

This chain uses TRBV9 with TRBJ2-7; no clear D gene. Deletions cut 0 bases from V and 1 base from J, with 8 bases between. CDR1 and CDR2 (germline): SGDLS, YYNGEE. CDR3 size: 14 residues. The CDR3 loop reads CASSVGALSYEQYF. CDR3 nucleotides: TGTGCCAGCAGCGTAGGAGCTCTTTCCTACGAGCAGTACTTC. The entire variable domain, with the rest obtained from reference TRBV9 and TRBJ2-7, is as follows: DSGVTQTPKHLITATGQRVTLRCSPRSGDLSVYWYQQSLDQGLQFLIQYYNGEERAKGNILERFSAQQFPDLHSELNLSSLELGDSALYFCASSVGALSYEQYFGPGTRLTVT.

The V call is TRBV6-5, the J call TRBJ2-7, with 9 bases identical to TRBD1. The CDR3 consists of 14 residues. V dropped 6 bases and J dropped 4; count of bases not matched to a gene: 7. Germline CDR1 and CDR2: MNHEY and SVGAGI. The CDR3 nucleotides read TGTGCCAGCAGCCCTGGACAGGGGCTATACGAGCAGTACTTC. This encodes CASSPGQGLYEQYF.

This chain uses TRBV29-1 with TRBJ1-1; 7 bases fit TRBD1. J gave up 5 bases and V 4 bases, and 4 bases lay outside the gene matches. The CDR3 is 12 residues long. Germline-derived CDR1 and CDR2 are SQVTM and ANQGSEA. CDR3 residues: CSVVQGSTEAFF. CDR3 nucleotide sequence: TGCAGCGTTGTACAGGGGTCGACTGAAGCTTTCTTT.

V gene TRBV5-4 combines with J gene TRBJ1-1, with D possibly TRBD1 on 6 matching bases. Germline-derived CDR1 and CDR2 are SGHNT and YYREEE (reference sequence). This CDR3 has 16 amino acids. V lost 4 bases to trimming and J lost 3 bases, with 19 bases between them. Here the CDR3 reads CASSPEGRGAHTEAFF. As DNA, the CDR3 is TGTGCCAGCAGCCCGGAGGGGAGGGGGGCTCACACTGAAGCTTTCTTT.

This chain joins TRBV19 and TRBJ2-3, with TRBD2 identical over 10 bases. In germline, CDR1 is LNHDA, CDR2 SQIVND (reference sequence). The ends lost 5 bases at V and 0 bases at J; junction bases unmatched: 11. The CDR3 has 18 amino acids. The CDR3 bases are TGTGCCAGTAGTCCACTAGCGGGGCCTCGCCGTAGCACAGATACGCAGTATTTT. This encodes CASSPLAGPRRSTDTQYF.

This clone has more than one count but fewer than ten. This chain joins TRBV2 and TRBJ1-5; D unresolved. This CDR3 comprises 13 residues. The V end was cut by 3 bases, the J end by 4 bases, with 7 bases between. Germline V CDR1 and CDR2: SNHLY, FYNNEI. The CDR3 protein is CASSDPGNQPQHF. DNA of the CDR3: TGTGCCAGCAGTGACCCCGGGAATCAGCCCCAGCATTTT.

This chain joins TRBV11-2 and TRBJ1-1; D call uncertain. Trimming took 5 bases from V and 6 from J, leaving 16 bases between them. This CDR3 is built from 14 residues. Germline CDR1 is SGHAT and CDR2 is FQNNGV. The CDR3 spells CASSTTNGVSEAFF. In DNA form, the CDR3 reads TGTGCCAGCAGCACGACAAACGGGGTGTCTGAAGCTTTCTTT.

The chain is built from TRBV27 and TRBJ2-5, with D perhaps matching TRBD2 (5 bases). Trimming stripped 9 bases from V and 5 bases from J, with 10 bases between. In germline, CDR1 is MNHEY, CDR2 SMNVEV (reference sequence). The CDR3 is 11 amino acids. Here the CDR3 DNA reads TGTGCCAGTATCCGAGGGGAGACCCAGTACTTC. As protein: CASIRGETQYF.

The chain combines TRBV4-1 with TRBJ1-5; the match to TRBD1 covers 7 bases. The J segment lost 2 bases and the V segment lost 3 bases, leaving 7 bases of the junction unmatched. Looked up from germline, CDR1 is MGHRA and CDR2 is YSYEKL. The CDR3 runs to 16 residues. CDR3 region: CASSQFTGVGNQPQHF. The CDR3 bases are TGCGCCAGCAGCCAGTTCACAGGGGTCGGCAATCAGCCCCAGCATTTT.

This chain uses TRBV21-1 with TRBJ1-1; the tabulated D call, TRBD1, remains unverified against the DNA. TRBV21-1 is an annotated pseudogene. CDR3 length: 16 residues. The chain's CDR3 is CASSKGHPSMNTEAFF. The CDR3 DNA follows: TGTGCCAGCAGCAAGGGACACCCCTCCATGAACACTGAAGCTTTCTTT.

This clone came up a few times. The chain combines TRBV5-6 with TRBJ1-1; D is perhaps TRBD1 (5 bases). Trimming left V 3 bases short and J 1 base short, with 16 bases between. The CDR3 has 16 amino acids. Germline CDR1 reads SGHDT; CDR2 reads YYEEEE. CDR3 loop: CASSYRQLSSNTEAFF. The CDR3 region has the DNA TGTGCCAGCAGCTACCGACAGTTGAGCTCGAACACTGAAGCTTTCTTT. The entire variable domain, with the rest obtained from reference TRBV5-6 and TRBJ1-1, is as follows: DAGVTQSPTHLIKTRGQQVTLRCSPKSGHDTVSWYQQALGQGPQFIFQYYEEEERQRGNFPDRFSGHQFPNYSSELNVNALLLGDSALYLCASSYRQLSSNTEAFFGQGTRLTVV.

This chain connects TRBV5-4 to TRBJ2-5, with TRBD1 matching over 11 bases. The CDR3 totals 15 residues. Germline CDR1 is SGHNT and CDR2 is YYREEE (reference sequence). The V gene end was trimmed by 7 bases and the J gene end by 2 bases; junction bases not matched to a gene: 7. This chain's CDR3 is CASRDRGLVQETQYF. DNA of the CDR3: TGTGCCAGCCGGGACAGGGGGTTAGTACAAGAGACCCAGTACTTC.